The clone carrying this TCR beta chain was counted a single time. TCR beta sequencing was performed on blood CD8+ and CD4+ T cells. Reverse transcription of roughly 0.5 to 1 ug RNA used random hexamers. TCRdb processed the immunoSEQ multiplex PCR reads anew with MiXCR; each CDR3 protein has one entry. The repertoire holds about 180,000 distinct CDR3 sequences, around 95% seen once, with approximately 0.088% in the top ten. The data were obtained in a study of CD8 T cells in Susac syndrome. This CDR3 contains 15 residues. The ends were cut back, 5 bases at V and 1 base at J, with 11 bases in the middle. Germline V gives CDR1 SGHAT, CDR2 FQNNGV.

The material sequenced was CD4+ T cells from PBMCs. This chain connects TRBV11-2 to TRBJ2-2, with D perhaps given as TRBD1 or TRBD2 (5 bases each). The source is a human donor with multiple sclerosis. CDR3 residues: CASSTLGGNTGELFF. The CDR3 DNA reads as TGTGCCAGCAGCACCCTTGGGGGGAACACCGGGGAGCTGTTTTTT.